This T cell receptor (beta chain) was recorded in a study of shared clonotypes between healthy human individuals. Study-wide results and caveats: Sharing across four donors was highest in naive CD4 (roughly 5%) and lowest in memory CD8 (about 0.4%). Measured sharing among donors was expected to vary with sequencing depth. On the whole, naive subsets had larger estimated richness than memory subsets had. Compared with clonotypes that all four donors shared, non-shared clonotypes had lower generation probabilities.

Assay: immunoSEQ multiplex PCR; the TCRdb copy retains only in-frame clones and omits some. The sample comprises over a million clones, 96% of which are singletons, and roughly 1.2% rests with the top ten. On this clone itself: What it binds is unknown.

The source of this sequence is a young man in good health. Sequenced material: naive CD4+ T cells sorted from blood. Subset reported: CD45RA+ positively selected.

This CDR3 reads CASSHDDLGAQHF. The DNA of the CDR3 is TGTGCCAGCTCACACGACGACCTTGGTGCCCAGCATTTT. This chain links TRBV18 with TRBJ1-5; the D is unclear. Germline CDR1 is KGHSH and CDR2 is LQKENI. V was trimmed by 4 bases and J by 11 bases, leaving 15 bases between them. The CDR3 is made up of 13 amino acids.